This is a list of T cell receptor beta chains from one sample in a study of T-cell reconstitution after alpha-beta-depleted transplantation in children. One entry per CDR3 protein results from TCRdb running MiXCR on the PCR reads. The data contain 700,000 or so distinct CDR3 sequences, less than 15% of them singletons. The sample in question was PBMCs, obtained before TCRalphabeta/CD19-depleted stem cell transplant. The origin of the receptors is a girl aged 2-9 years with congenital amegakaryocytic thrombocytopenia, due to receive a stem cell transplant. The CDR3 runs from the conserved cysteine through the conserved F or W. D genes are given only for firm matches. Where a row states a size, it is once, few, many or the class of an expanded clone; other rows omit it.

clone size: many; J gene: TRBJ2-7; V gene: TRBV5-1; D gene: TRBD2; CDR3 DNA: TGCGCCAGTGCGACTAGCGAGTACGAGCAGTACTTC; CDR3 protein: CASATSEYEQYF
clone size: .; J gene: TRBJ2-7; V gene: TRBV6-5; D gene: TRBD2; CDR3 DNA: TGTGCCAGCAGTTCCGCCGGGACTAGGGGTGAGCAGTACTTC; CDR3 protein: CASSSAGTRGEQYF
clone size: .; J gene: TRBJ2-2; V gene: TRBV5-1; D gene: TRBD2; CDR3 DNA: TGCGCCAGCAGCTTTAGGACTAGCGGGAGCACCGGGGAGCTGTTTTTT; CDR3 protein: CASSFRTSGSTGELFF
clone size: once; J gene: TRBJ2-3; V gene: TRBV15; D gene: .; CDR3 DNA: TGTGCCACCAGCAGAGTCGGAAGTGATACGCAGTATTTT; CDR3 protein: CATSRVGSDTQYF
clone size: few; J gene: TRBJ2-2; V gene: TRBV28; D gene: .; CDR3 DNA: TGTGCCAGCAGTTATCGACAGCCGATTACCGGGGAGCTGTTTTTT; CDR3 protein: CASSYRQPITGELFF
clone size: .; J gene: TRBJ2-7; V gene: TRBV27; D gene: .; CDR3 DNA: TGTGCCAGCAGTTCCCAGACAAGGAGCTCCTACGAGCAGTACTTC; CDR3 protein: CASSSQTRSSYEQYF
clone size: few; J gene: TRBJ2-5; V gene: TRBV20-1; D gene: .; CDR3 DNA: TGCAGTGCGGGCCCTTCGGGGCTAGCGCGAGAACCCGCCCTAGAGACCCAGTACTTC; CDR3 protein: CSAGPSGLAREPALETQYF
clone size: .; J gene: TRBJ2-1; V gene: TRBV7-8; D gene: .; CDR3 DNA: TGTGCCAGCAGCTTAGATCGGACAGAGCAGTTCTTC; CDR3 protein: CASSLDRTEQFF
clone size: few; J gene: TRBJ1-4; V gene: TRBV20-1; D gene: .; CDR3 DNA: TGCAGTGCTAGGTTGACCTTTCAAAATGAAAAACTGTTTTTT; CDR3 protein: CSARLTFQNEKLFF
clone size: .; J gene: TRBJ1-4; V gene: TRBV21-1; D gene: .; CDR3 DNA: TGTGCCAGCGGAGGACGAAGGACAGGGGAAGAAAAACTGTTTTTT; CDR3 protein: CASGGRRTGEEKLFF
clone size: .; J gene: TRBJ2-2; V gene: TRBV5-1; D gene: TRBD1; CDR3 DNA: TGCGCCAGCAGCGGGGACAGGGGGACCGGGGAGCTGTTTTTT; CDR3 protein: CASSGDRGTGELFF
clone size: few; J gene: TRBJ2-3; V gene: TRBV20-1; D gene: TRBD2; CDR3 DNA: TGCAGTGCTAGAGAGGCGGGAGTAGGTTCAGATACGCAGTATTTT; CDR3 protein: CSAREAGVGSDTQYF
clone size: .; J gene: TRBJ2-7; V gene: TRBV6-2/TRBV6-3; D gene: TRBD1; CDR3 DNA: TGTGCCAGCAGTTACCCCATAGGACAGGGGGCTATCCAAACCTACGAGCAGTACTTC; CDR3 protein: CASSYPIGQGAIQTYEQYF
clone size: many; J gene: TRBJ2-3; V gene: TRBV20-1; D gene: TRBD2; CDR3 DNA: TGCAGTGCTAGAGGTTGGAGTAGCGGGAGAGACGGCACAGATACGCAGTATTTT; CDR3 protein: CSARGWSSGRDGTDTQYF
clone size: many; J gene: TRBJ2-7; V gene: TRBV5-1; D gene: .; CDR3 DNA: TGCGCCAGCAGCTTGGACGGAAGGAGCTCCTACGAGCAGTACTTC; CDR3 protein: CASSLDGRSSYEQYF
clone size: many; J gene: TRBJ2-2; V gene: TRBV20-1; D gene: TRBD2; CDR3 DNA: TGCAGTGCTAGAGAACTAGCGGGAGGGCGAAAGTCCGGGGAGCTGTTTTTT; CDR3 protein: CSARELAGGRKSGELFF
clone size: many; J gene: TRBJ2-7; V gene: TRBV20-1; D gene: TRBD1; CDR3 DNA: TGCAGTGCTAGAGAACAGGGGTACAGCTCCTACGAGCAGTACTTC; CDR3 protein: CSAREQGYSSYEQYF
clone size: few; J gene: TRBJ2-7; V gene: TRBV11-2; D gene: .; CDR3 DNA: TGTGCCAGCAGCTTAGCTCGGAATAGCGTCGAGCAGTACTTC; CDR3 protein: CASSLARNSVEQYF
clone size: many; J gene: TRBJ2-2; V gene: TRBV11-2; D gene: .; CDR3 DNA: TGTGCCAGCAGCACCTCGGGGTCTCTGGGCACCGGGGAGCTGTTTTTT; CDR3 protein: CASSTSGSLGTGELFF
clone size: many; J gene: TRBJ2-5; V gene: TRBV20-1; D gene: .; CDR3 DNA: TGCAGTGCTAGAGATCTAGGGGAGCAAGAGACCCAGTACTTC; CDR3 protein: CSARDLGEQETQYF
clone size: .; J gene: TRBJ2-5; V gene: TRBV27; D gene: TRBD2; CDR3 DNA: TGTGCCAGCAGTCCCCTTTATACGAGCGGGAATTCCCAGACCCAGTACTTC; CDR3 protein: CASSPLYTSGNSQTQYF
clone size: .; J gene: TRBJ2-1; V gene: TRBV29-1; D gene: TRBD2; CDR3 DNA: TGCAGCGTTGATTCTACTAGCGGGAGTTATGAGCAGTTCTTC; CDR3 protein: CSVDSTSGSYEQFF
clone size: .; J gene: TRBJ1-6; V gene: TRBV27; D gene: .; CDR3 DNA: TGTGCCAGCAGTTTAACCGGGGGGAGTTCACCCCTCCACTTT; CDR3 protein: CASSLTGGSSPLHF
clone size: many; J gene: TRBJ1-3; V gene: TRBV20-1; D gene: .; CDR3 DNA: TGCAGTGCTAGTGAGTCCTGGACCATATATTTT; CDR3 protein: CSASESWTIYF
clone size: .; J gene: TRBJ1-4; V gene: TRBV20-1; D gene: .; CDR3 DNA: TGCAGTGTTCAGTTTAATGAAAAACTGTTTTTT; CDR3 protein: CSVQFNEKLFF
clone size: few; J gene: TRBJ2-3; V gene: TRBV21-1; D gene: .; CDR3 DNA: TGTGCCAGCAGCATTTTCCGCAGGGGACTAGCGGGAGGGGGGGAGACGCAGTATTTT; CDR3 protein: CASSIFRRGLAGGGETQYF
clone size: .; J gene: TRBJ2-3; V gene: TRBV15; D gene: .; CDR3 DNA: TGTGCCACCAGCAGAGTACGCACAGATACGCAGTATTTT; CDR3 protein: CATSRVRTDTQYF
clone size: many; J gene: TRBJ2-7; V gene: TRBV20-1; D gene: .; CDR3 DNA: TGCAGTGCTAGTGATTGGCACTACGAGCAGTACTTC; CDR3 protein: CSASDWHYEQYF
clone size: many; J gene: TRBJ2-5; V gene: TRBV20-1; D gene: .; CDR3 DNA: TGCAGTGCTAGAGACGGTTTCGCGGGGAACCAAGAGACCCAGTACTTC; CDR3 protein: CSARDGFAGNQETQYF
clone size: .; J gene: TRBJ2-7; V gene: TRBV28; D gene: TRBD1; CDR3 DNA: TGTGCCAGTACCGGGACAGCCTCCTCCGAGCAGTACTTC; CDR3 protein: CASTGTASSEQYF
clone size: few; J gene: TRBJ2-5; V gene: TRBV4-1; D gene: .; CDR3 DNA: TGCGCCAGCAGCCAAGGATTGGCACCGGAAACCGGGGAGACCCAGTACTTC; CDR3 protein: CASSQGLAPETGETQYF
clone size: .; J gene: TRBJ2-3; V gene: TRBV15; D gene: TRBD1; CDR3 DNA: TGTGCCACCAGCAGAGGAAGCAGGCAGGGGGTACACGAAGATACGCAGTATTTT; CDR3 protein: CATSRGSRQGVHEDTQYF
clone size: .; J gene: TRBJ2-2; V gene: TRBV6-2/TRBV6-3; D gene: .; CDR3 DNA: TGTGCCAGCAGTTACTCGGCGGGCACCGGGGAGCTGTTTTTT; CDR3 protein: CASSYSAGTGELFF
clone size: .; J gene: TRBJ2-1; V gene: TRBV7-2; D gene: TRBD2; CDR3 DNA: TGTGCCAGCAGCTACCGGGACTACTACAATGAGCAGTTCTTC; CDR3 protein: CASSYRDYYNEQFF
clone size: few; J gene: TRBJ2-2; V gene: TRBV5-1; D gene: .; CDR3 DNA: TGCGCCAGCAGCTTGGCCTCGGAGAACACCGGGGAGCTGTTTTTT; CDR3 protein: CASSLASENTGELFF
clone size: many; J gene: TRBJ2-1; V gene: TRBV20-1; D gene: .; CDR3 DNA: TGCAGTGCTAGGGTTGCGACTAGTCCCTACAATGAGCAGTTCTTC; CDR3 protein: CSARVATSPYNEQFF
clone size: many; J gene: TRBJ2-3; V gene: TRBV20-1; D gene: .; CDR3 DNA: TGCAGTGCTAGCCCACAGGGGACTAGTGAAGATACGCAGTATTTT; CDR3 protein: CSASPQGTSEDTQYF